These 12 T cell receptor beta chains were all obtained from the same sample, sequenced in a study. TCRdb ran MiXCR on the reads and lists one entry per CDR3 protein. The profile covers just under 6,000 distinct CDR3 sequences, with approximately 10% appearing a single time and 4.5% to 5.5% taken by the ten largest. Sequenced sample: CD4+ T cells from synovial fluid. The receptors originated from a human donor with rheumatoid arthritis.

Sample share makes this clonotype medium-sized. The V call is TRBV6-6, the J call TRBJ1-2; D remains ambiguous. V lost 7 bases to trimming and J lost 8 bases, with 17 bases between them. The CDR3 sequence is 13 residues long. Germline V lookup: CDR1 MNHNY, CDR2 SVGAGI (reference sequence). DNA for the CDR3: TGTGCCAGCAAGACCCCAACCATTCGGGGCTACACCTTC. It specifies CASKTPTIRGYTF.

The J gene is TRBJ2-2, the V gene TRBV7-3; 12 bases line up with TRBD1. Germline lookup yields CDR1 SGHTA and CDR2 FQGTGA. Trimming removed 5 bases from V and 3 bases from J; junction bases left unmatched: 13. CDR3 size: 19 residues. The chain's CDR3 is CASSRSPAGQGADTGELFF. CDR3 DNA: TGTGCCAGCAGCCGCAGTCCCGCGGGACAGGGGGCCGACACCGGGGAGCTGTTTTTT.

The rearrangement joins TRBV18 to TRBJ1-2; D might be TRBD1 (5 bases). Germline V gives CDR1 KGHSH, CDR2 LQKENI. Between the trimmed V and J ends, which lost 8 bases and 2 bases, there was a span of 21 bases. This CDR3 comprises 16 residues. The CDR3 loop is CASTLQDPLINYGYTF. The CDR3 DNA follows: TGTGCCAGCACTCTACAGGACCCACTTATCAACTATGGCTACACCTTC.

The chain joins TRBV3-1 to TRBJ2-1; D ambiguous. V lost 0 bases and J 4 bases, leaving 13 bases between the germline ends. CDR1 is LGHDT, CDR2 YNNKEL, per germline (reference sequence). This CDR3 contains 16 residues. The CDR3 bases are TGTGCCAGCAGCCAAGACACCCGCCGCGGATACAATGAGCAGTTCTTC. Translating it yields CASSQDTRRGYNEQFF.

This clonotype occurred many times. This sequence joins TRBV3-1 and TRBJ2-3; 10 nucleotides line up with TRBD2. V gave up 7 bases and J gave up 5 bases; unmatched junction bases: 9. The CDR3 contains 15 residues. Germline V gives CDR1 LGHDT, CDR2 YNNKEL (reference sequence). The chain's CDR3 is CASKPLAGLGDTQYF. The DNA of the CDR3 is TGTGCCAGCAAACCACTAGCGGGACTTGGAGATACGCAGTATTTT.

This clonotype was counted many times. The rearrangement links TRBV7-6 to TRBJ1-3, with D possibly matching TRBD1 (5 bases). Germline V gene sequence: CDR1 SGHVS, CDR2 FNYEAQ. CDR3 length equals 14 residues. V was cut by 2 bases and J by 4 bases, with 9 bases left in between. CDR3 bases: TGTGCCAGCAGCTTACAGGGATACGGAAACACCATATATTTT. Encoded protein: CASSLQGYGNTIYF.

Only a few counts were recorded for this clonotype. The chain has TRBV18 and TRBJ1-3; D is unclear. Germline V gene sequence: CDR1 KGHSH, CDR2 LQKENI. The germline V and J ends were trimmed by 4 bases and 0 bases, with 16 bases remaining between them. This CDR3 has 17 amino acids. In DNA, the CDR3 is TGTGCCAGCTCACTTTTCGAAGGGATAATCTCTGGAAACACCATATATTTT. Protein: CASSLFEGIISGNTIYF.

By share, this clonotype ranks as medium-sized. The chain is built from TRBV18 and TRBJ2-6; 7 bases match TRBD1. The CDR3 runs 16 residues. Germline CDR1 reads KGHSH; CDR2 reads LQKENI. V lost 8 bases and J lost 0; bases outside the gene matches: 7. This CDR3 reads CASPGTESSGANVLTF. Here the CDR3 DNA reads TGTGCCAGCCCCGGGACAGAAAGCTCTGGGGCCAACGTCCTGACTTTC.

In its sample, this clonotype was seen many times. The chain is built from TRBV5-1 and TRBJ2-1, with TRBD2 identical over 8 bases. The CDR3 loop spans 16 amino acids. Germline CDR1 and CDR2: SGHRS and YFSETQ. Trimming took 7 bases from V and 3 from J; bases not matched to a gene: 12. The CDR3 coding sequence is TGCGCCAGCTCAATCGGTAGCGGGAATTTCTACAATGAGCAGTTCTTC. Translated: CASSIGSGNFYNEQFF. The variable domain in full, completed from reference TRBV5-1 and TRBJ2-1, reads KAGVTQTPRYLIKTRGQQVTLSCSPISGHRSVSWYQQTPGQGLQFLFEYFSETQRNKGNFPGRFSGRQFSNSRSEMNVSTLELGDSALYLCASSIGSGNFYNEQFFGPGTRLTVL.

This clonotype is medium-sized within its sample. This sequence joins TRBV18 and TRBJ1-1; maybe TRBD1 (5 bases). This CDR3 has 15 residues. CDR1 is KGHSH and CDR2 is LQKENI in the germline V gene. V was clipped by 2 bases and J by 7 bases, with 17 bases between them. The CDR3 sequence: CASSPAVGGLSEAFF. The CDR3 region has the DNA TGTGCCAGCTCACCAGCGGTTGGGGGACTGAGTGAAGCTTTCTTT.

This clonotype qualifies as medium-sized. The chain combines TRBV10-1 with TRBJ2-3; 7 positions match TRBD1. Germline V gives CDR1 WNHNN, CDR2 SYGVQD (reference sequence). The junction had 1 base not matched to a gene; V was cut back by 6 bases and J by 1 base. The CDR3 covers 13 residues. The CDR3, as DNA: TGCGCCAGCAGAGGACAGGGCACAGATACGCAGTATTTT. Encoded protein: CASRGQGTDTQYF.

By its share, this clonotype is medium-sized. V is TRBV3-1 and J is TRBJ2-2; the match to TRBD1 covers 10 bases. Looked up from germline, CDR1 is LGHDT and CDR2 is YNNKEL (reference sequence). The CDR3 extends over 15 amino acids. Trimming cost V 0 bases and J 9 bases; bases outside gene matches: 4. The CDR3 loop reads CASSQDTTGGRELFF. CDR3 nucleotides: TGTGCCAGCAGCCAAGATACGACAGGGGGCCGGGAGCTGTTTTTT.